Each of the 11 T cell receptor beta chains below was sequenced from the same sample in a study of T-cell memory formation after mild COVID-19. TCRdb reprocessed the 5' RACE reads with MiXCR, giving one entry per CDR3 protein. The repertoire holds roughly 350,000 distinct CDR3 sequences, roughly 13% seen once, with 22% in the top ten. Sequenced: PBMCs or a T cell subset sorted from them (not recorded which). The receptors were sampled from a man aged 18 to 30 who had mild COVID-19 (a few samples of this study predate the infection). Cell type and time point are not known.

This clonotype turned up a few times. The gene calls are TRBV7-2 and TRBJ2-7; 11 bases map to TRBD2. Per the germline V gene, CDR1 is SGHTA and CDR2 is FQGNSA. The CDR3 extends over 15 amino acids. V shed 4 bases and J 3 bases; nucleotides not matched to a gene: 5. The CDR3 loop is CASSSTSGGIYEQYF. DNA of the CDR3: TGTGCCAGCAGCTCAACTAGCGGGGGAATCTACGAGCAGTACTTC.

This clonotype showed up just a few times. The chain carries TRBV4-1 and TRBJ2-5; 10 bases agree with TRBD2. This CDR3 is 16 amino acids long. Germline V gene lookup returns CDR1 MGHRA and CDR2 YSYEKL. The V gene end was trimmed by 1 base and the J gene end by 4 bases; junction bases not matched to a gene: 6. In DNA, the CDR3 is TGCGCCAGCAGCCAAGTGGGGCTAGCGGGGGCAGAGACCCAGTACTTC. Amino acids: CASSQVGLAGAETQYF.

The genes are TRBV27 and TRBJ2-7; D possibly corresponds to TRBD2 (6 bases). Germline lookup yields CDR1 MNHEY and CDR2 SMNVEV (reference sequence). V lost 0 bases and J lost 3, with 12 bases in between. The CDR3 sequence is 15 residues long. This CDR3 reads CASSLSGGGSYEQYV. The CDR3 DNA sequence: TGTGCCAGCAGTTTATCGGGTGGGGGGAGCTACGAGCAGTACGTC.

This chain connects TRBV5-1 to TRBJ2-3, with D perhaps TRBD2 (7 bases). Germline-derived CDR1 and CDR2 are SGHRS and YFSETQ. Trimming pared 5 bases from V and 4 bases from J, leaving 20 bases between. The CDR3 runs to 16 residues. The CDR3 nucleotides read TGCGCCAGCAGTCAACGAATCAGGGAGGGGGCAGATACGCAGTATTTT. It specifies CASSQRIREGADTQYF. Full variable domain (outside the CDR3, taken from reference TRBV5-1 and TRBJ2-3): KAGVTQTPRYLIKTRGQQVTLSCSPISGHRSVSWYQQTPGQGLQFLFEYFSETQRNKGNFPGRFSGRQFSNSRSEMNVSTLELGDSALYLCASSQRIREGADTQYFGPGTRLTVL.

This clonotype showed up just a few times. Here the CDR3 DNA reads TGTGCCAGCAGTTACCGCGGTCGGATCACAGATACGCAGTATTTT. It yields the protein CASSYRGRITDTQYF. The chain combines TRBV6-5 with TRBJ2-3; D unclear. From germline, CDR1 is MNHEY and CDR2 SVGAGI. Between the trimmed V and J ends, which lost 2 bases and 2 bases, there was a span of 11 bases. The CDR3 runs 15 residues.

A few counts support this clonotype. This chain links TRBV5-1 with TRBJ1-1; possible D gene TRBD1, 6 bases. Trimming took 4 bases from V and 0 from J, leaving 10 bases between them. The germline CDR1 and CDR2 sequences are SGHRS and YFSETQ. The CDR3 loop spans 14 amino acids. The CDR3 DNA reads TGCGCCAGCAGCGGAGGGACATTGAACACTGAAGCTTTCTTT. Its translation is CASSGGTLNTEAFF.

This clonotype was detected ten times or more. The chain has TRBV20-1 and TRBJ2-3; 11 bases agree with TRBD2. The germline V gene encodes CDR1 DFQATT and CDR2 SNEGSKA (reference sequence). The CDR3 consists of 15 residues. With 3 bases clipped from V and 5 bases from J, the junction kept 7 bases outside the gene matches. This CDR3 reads CSARELAGGKDTQYF. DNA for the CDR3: TGCAGTGCTAGGGAATTAGCGGGGGGGAAAGATACGCAGTATTTT.

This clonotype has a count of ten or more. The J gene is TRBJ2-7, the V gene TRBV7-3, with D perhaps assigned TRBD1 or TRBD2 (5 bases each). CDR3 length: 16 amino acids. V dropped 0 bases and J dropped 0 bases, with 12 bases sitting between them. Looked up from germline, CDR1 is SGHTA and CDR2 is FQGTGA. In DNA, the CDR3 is TGTGCCAGCAGCTTAACGCCGGGACGCAACTCCTACGAGCAGTACTTC. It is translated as CASSLTPGRNSYEQYF.

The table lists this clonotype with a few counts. CDR3 sequence: CASSIAVSNTEAFF. The CDR3 coding sequence is TGTGCCAGTAGTATAGCGGTCTCGAACACTGAAGCTTTCTTT. This sequence joins TRBV19 and TRBJ1-1; D is unresolved. V was cut by 1 base and J by 1 base, with 7 bases left in between. The CDR3 extends over 14 amino acids. CDR1 and CDR2 (germline): LNHDA, SQIVND (reference sequence). The variable domain in full, with the rest retrieved from reference TRBV19 and TRBJ1-1, is DGGITQSPKYLFRKEGQNVTLSCEQNLNHDAMYWYRQDPGQGLRLIYYSQIVNDFQKGDIAEGYSVSREKKESFPLTVTSAQKNPTAFYLCASSIAVSNTEAFFGQGTRLTVV.

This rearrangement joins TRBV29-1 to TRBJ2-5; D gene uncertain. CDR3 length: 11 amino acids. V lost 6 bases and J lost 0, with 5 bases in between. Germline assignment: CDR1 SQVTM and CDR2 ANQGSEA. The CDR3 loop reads CSVRYQETQYF. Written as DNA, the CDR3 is TGCAGCGTCAGGTACCAAGAGACCCAGTACTTC.

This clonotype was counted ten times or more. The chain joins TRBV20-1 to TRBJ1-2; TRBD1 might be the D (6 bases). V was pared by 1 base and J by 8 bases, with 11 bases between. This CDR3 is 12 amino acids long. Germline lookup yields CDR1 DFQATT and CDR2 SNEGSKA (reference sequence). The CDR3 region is CSARGTVLGYTF. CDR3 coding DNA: TGCAGTGCTAGAGGGACAGTCCTGGGCTACACCTTC.